The table lists the clone carrying this T cell receptor beta chain with many counts. Its antigen remains unidentified. This CDR3 has 12 amino acids. Germline V CDR1 and CDR2: SNHLY, FYNNEI. Trimming took off 6 bases at V and 4 bases at J, with 8 bases between the two ends. The data originate from a study of early T cells in non-severe SARS-CoV-2 infection. Looking at the study overall: Alpha and beta chains were unpaired, from unsorted whole-blood bulk RNA.

General study findings and limits: The VDJdb matching leaned toward anti-spike CD8 responses and overlooked private and CD4 specificities.

Each cDNA molecule carried a unique molecular identifier. MiXCR was run by TCRdb on the 5' RACE reads, yielding one entry per CDR3 protein. The sample shows tens of thousands of distinct CDR3 sequences, about 5% of them seen only once. Sequenced: whole blood. This clonotype was obtained from an adult who was a healthcare worker with PCR-confirmed SARS-CoV-2 infection or an uninfected control (not recorded which). The chain has TRBV2 and TRBJ2-3; unclear D gene. The CDR3 nucleotides read TGTGCCAGCAGGGGCCTTGCAGATACGCAGTATTTT. Encoded protein: CASRGLADTQYF.